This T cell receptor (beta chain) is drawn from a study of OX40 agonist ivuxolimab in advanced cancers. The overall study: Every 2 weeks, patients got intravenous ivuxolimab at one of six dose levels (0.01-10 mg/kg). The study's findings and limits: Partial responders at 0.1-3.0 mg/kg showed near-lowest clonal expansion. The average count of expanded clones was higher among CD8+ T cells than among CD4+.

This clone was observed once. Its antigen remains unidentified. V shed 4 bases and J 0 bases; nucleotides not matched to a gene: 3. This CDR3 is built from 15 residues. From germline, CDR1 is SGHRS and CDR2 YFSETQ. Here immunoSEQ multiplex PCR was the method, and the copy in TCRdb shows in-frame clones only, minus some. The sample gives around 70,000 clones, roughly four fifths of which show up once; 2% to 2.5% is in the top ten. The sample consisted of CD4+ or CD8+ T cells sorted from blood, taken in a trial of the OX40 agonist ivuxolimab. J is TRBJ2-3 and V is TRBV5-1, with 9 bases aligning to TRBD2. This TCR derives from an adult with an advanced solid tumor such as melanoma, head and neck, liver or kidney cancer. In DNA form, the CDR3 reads TGCGCCAGCAGCACTAGCGGGCCTAGCACAGATACGCAGTATTTT. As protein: CASSTSGPSTDTQYF.